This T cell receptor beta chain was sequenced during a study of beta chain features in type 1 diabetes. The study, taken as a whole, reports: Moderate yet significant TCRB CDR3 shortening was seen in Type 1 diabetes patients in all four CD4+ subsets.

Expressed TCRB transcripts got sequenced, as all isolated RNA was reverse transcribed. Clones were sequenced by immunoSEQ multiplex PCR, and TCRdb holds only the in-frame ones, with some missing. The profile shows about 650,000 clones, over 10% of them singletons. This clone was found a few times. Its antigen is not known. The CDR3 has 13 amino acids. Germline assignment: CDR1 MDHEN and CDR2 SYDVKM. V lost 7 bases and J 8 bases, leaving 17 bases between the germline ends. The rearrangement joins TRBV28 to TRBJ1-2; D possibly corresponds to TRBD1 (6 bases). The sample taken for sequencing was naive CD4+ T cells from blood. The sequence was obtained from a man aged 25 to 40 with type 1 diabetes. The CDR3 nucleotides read TGTGCCAGCACTACGACAGGCGTTGACGGCTACACCTTC. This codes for CASTTTGVDGYTF.